This T cell receptor beta chain emerged from a study of T cells after yellow fever vaccination. Using its own MiXCR run on the 5' RACE reads, TCRdb lists one record per CDR3 protein. The data contain just under 600,000 distinct CDR3 sequences, 13% of them singletons. This receptor was obtained from a man aged 30 to 45 who received the YFV17D yellow fever vaccine. The sample consisted of PBMCs, taken on the day of the yellow fever booster vaccination.

DNA of the CDR3: TGTGCCAGCTCACCCTACGACCGGGAAGAGACCCAGTACTTC. It translates to CASSPYDREETQYF. The J gene is TRBJ2-5, the V gene TRBV18; D uncertain. This CDR3 region has 14 residues. The V end was cut by 3 bases, the J end by 3 bases, with 11 bases between. The germline gives CDR1 KGHSH, CDR2 LQKENI.